This entry concerns a single T cell receptor (beta chain). These data are taken from a study of shared T cell receptors in the human thymus. The V segment lost 4 bases and the J segment 5 bases; nucleotides outside the gene matches: 5. CDR1 and CDR2 (germline): GTSNPN, SVGIG (reference sequence). This CDR3 contains 13 residues. Generated by immunoSEQ multiplex PCR, the TCRdb table keeps only in-frame clones and is missing some. The repertoire includes hundreds of thousands of clones, around 87% of them detected once, and 0.0094% sits in the top ten. These data also formed part of another study, on human thymus T cells. That paper notes: Thymic tissue was derived from resections collected during corrective heart surgery.

What was sequenced was thymocytes. The receptor's source is a boy in the first two years of life with a congenital heart defect. The chain carries TRBV30 and TRBJ1-2; 9 bases align to TRBD1. CDR3 loop: CAWTWDRAYGYTF. For the CDR3, the DNA is TGTGCCTGGACCTGGGACAGGGCTTATGGCTACACCTTC.